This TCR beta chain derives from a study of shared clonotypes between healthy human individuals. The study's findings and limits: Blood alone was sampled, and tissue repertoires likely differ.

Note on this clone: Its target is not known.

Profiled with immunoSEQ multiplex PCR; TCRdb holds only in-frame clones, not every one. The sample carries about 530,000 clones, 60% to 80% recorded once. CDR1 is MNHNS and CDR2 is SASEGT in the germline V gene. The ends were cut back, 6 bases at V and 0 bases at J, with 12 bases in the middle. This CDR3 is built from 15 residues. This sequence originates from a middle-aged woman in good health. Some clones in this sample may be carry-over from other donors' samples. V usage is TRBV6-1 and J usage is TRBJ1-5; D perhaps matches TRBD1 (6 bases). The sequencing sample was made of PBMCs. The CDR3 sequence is CASRWGLSSNQPQHF. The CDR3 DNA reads TGTGCCAGCAGATGGGGGCTGAGTAGCAATCAGCCCCAGCATTTT.